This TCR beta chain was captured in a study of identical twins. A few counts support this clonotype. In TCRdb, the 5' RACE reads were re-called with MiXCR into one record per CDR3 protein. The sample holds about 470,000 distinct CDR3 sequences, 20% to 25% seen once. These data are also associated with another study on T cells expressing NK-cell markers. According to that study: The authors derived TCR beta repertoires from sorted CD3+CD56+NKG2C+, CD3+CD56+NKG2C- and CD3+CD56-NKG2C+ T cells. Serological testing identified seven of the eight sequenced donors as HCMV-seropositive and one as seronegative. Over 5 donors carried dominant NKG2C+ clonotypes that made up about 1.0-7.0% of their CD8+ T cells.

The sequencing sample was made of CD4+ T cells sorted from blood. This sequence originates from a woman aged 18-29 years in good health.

The CDR3 region is CASSPGGGYADTQYF. CDR3 DNA: TGCGCCAGCAGCCCCGGTGGGGGGTATGCAGATACGCAGTATTTT. The V and J genes are TRBV5-1 and TRBJ2-3; a weak D match, TRBD2 (6 bases). The CDR3 is 15 amino acids. Deletions cut 4 bases from V and 4 bases from J, with 16 bases between. Germline V CDR1 and CDR2: SGHRS, YFSETQ.